The 12 T cell receptor beta chains reported below all come from one sample, sequenced in a study of shared clonotypes between healthy human individuals. Repertoires were generated with immunoSEQ multiplex PCR, while TCRdb's copy carries only in-frame clones and drops some. In the table there are millions of clones, roughly 94% of which are singletons. Sequencing used naive CD4+ T cells sorted from blood. This sample's subset: CD45RA+ positively selected. The receptors were gathered from a man between 18 and 29 years old in good health.

The rearrangement uses TRBV29-1 and TRBJ1-2; D not certain. The CDR3 totals 13 residues. Trimming took off 7 bases at V and 0 bases at J, with 12 bases between the two ends. Germline V lookup: CDR1 SQVTM, CDR2 ANQGSEA. The CDR3: CSAIPGANYGYTF. CDR3 nucleotide sequence: TGCAGCGCAATCCCCGGCGCTAACTATGGCTACACCTTC.

The chain has TRBV28 and TRBJ2-7; the match to TRBD1 covers 7 bases. Germline CDR1 reads MDHEN; CDR2 reads SYDVKM. With 7 bases clipped from V and 5 bases from J, the junction kept 14 bases outside the gene matches. This CDR3 contains 15 residues. The CDR3, as DNA: TGTGCCAGCACCCCTTCACGATTAGGGGGCAACGAGCAGTACTTC. This encodes CASTPSRLGGNEQYF.

Turning to this clone: Other DNA sequences in this sample translate to the same CDR3. The J gene is TRBJ2-2, the V gene TRBV7-2; D ambiguous. V dropped 2 bases and J dropped 7 bases, with 8 bases sitting between them. Germline lookup yields CDR1 SGHTA and CDR2 FQGNSA. This CDR3 is built from 13 residues. CDR3 residues: CASSLMGNGELFF. The CDR3 DNA sequence: TGTGCCAGCAGCTTAATGGGTAACGGGGAGCTGTTTTTT.

The chain employs TRBV11-2 and TRBJ2-1; 9 bases line up with TRBD2. V dropped 5 bases and J dropped 4; count of bases not matched to a gene: 6. Germline CDR1 SGHAT, CDR2 FQNNGV. The CDR3 loop spans 15 amino acids. Written as DNA, the CDR3 is TGTGCCAGCAGCCAAGCGGGGGGAACATACAATGAGCAGTTCTTC. Translation: CASSQAGGTYNEQFF. Full variable domain (missing parts from reference TRBV11-2 and TRBJ2-1): EAGVAQSPRYKIIEKRQSVAFWCNPISGHATLYWYQQILGQGPKLLIQFQNNGVVDDSQLPKDRFSAERLKGVDSTLKIQPAKLEDSAVYLCASSQAGGTYNEQFFGPGTRLTVL.

The chain uses TRBV4-3 and TRBJ1-5; 8 bases are a match to TRBD1. Trimming at V came to 3 bases and at J to 2 bases, leaving 3 bases not matched to a gene. Looked up from germline, CDR1 is LGHNA and CDR2 is YSLEER. The CDR3 totals 15 residues. In nucleotides, the CDR3 is TGCGCCAGCAGCCAGGACAGGGTAGGCAATCAGCCCCAGCATTTT. It translates to CASSQDRVGNQPQHF.

The V and J genes are TRBV19 and TRBJ2-7; D possibly corresponds to TRBD1 (7 bases). CDR1 is LNHDA and CDR2 is SQIVND in the germline V gene (reference sequence). Trimming stripped 6 bases from V and 2 bases from J, with 14 bases between. The length of the CDR3 is 14 residues. CDR3 coding DNA: TGTGCCAGTAGCTCGGCAGGGGGGACCTACGAGCAGTACTTC. Translated: CASSSAGGTYEQYF.

This clone appeared once. This sample also contains other DNA sequences that code for the same CDR3. This chain joins TRBV6-5 and TRBJ2-5; 9 bases are shared with TRBD1. V lost 6 bases and J lost 4; bases outside the gene matches: 3. The germline CDR1 and CDR2 sequences are MNHEY and SVGAGI. The CDR3 sequence is 13 residues long. As DNA, the CDR3 is TGTGCCAGCAGCTGGACAGGGGCAGAGACCCAGTACTTC. It encodes CASSWTGAETQYF.

This chain connects TRBV30 to TRBJ2-5; 9 bases agree with TRBD2. V shed 0 bases and J 4 bases; nucleotides not matched to a gene: 6. This CDR3 spans 15 amino acids. In germline, CDR1 is GTSNPN, CDR2 SVGIG (reference sequence). The CDR3: CAWSVPLAGRETQYF. The CDR3 DNA is TGTGCCTGGAGTGTTCCGCTAGCGGGGAGAGAGACCCAGTACTTC.

As concerns this clone: Within the sample, other DNA sequences also encode this same CDR3. The V gene is TRBV6-5, the J gene TRBJ1-1, with unresolved D. V was trimmed by 2 bases and J by 1 base, leaving 8 bases between them. This CDR3 comprises 14 residues. Germline loops: CDR1 MNHEY, CDR2 SVGAGI. The CDR3 nucleotides are TGTGCCAGCAGTTACAGTAATAGGAACACTGAAGCTTTCTTT. Its protein product is CASSYSNRNTEAFF.

The chain recombines TRBV6-1 with TRBJ2-3; D remains unclear. The germline V gene encodes CDR1 MNHNS and CDR2 SASEGT. The V end was cut by 0 bases, the J end by 4 bases, with 5 bases between. The CDR3 extends over 13 amino acids. CDR3 DNA: TGTGCCAGCAGTGAAGCTGTCTCAGATACGCAGTATTTT. It encodes CASSEAVSDTQYF.

On this clone itself: This CDR3 is also generated by other DNA sequences in the sample. The chain carries TRBV5-4 and TRBJ1-1; no firm D call. The length of the CDR3 is 13 residues. Germline CDR1 is SGHNT and CDR2 is YYREEE (reference sequence). Trimming removed 1 base at V and 2 bases at J, with 6 bases between. CDR3 sequence reads: CASSLTGNTEAFF. DNA of the CDR3: TGTGCCAGCAGCTTGACGGGTAACACTGAAGCTTTCTTT.

The V and J genes are TRBV4-3 and TRBJ2-3; 10 positions agree with TRBD1. J lost 4 bases, V lost 3 bases, and 7 bases had no gene match. CDR3 size: 16 residues. Germline V gene lookup returns CDR1 LGHNA and CDR2 YSLEER. The CDR3 here is CASSHNPTGGSDTQYF. The CDR3 bases are TGCGCCAGCAGCCACAACCCGACAGGGGGCTCAGATACGCAGTATTTT.